Each of the 4 T cell receptor beta chains below was sequenced from the same sample in a study of cytomegalovirus exposure and HLA in healthy donors. Researchers ran the PCR with 60 Vbeta and 13 Jbeta primers. The data were produced by immunoSEQ multiplex PCR, yet TCRdb's version contains in-frame clones alone and is incomplete. The table lists 130,000 to 150,000 clones, approximately 73% of them singletons, with 14% in the top ten. The sample consisted of PBMCs. The receptors come from a human donor in good health.

This clone has only a few counts. J is TRBJ2-1 and V is TRBV4-2, with D perhaps matching TRBD2 (6 bases). V was clipped by 4 bases and J by 6 bases, with 16 bases between them. This CDR3 region has 15 residues. Germline lookup yields CDR1 LGHNA and CDR2 YNFKEQ. CDR3 protein: CASSRQTLASNEQFF. CDR3 bases: TGTGCCAGCAGCCGCCAAACACTAGCTAGCAATGAGCAGTTCTTC.

This chain links TRBV7-9 with TRBJ2-7; no clear D gene. Trimming shortened V by 3 bases and J by 2 bases, and 11 bases separated the two germline ends. Germline CDR1 is SEHNR and CDR2 is FQNEAQ (reference sequence). The CDR3 is 14 residues long. The CDR3 coding sequence is TGTGCCAGCAGCTTCATAAACAGACCCTACGAGCAGTACTTC. Translated, it gives CASSFINRPYEQYF.

A note on this clone: Other DNA sequences from this sample encode an identical CDR3 as well. The chain is built from TRBV30 and TRBJ2-4; TRBD1 might be the D (6 bases). This CDR3 comprises 13 residues. V lost 0 bases and J 4 bases, leaving 7 bases between the germline ends. Germline CDR1 and CDR2: GTSNPN and SVGIG (reference sequence). The CDR3 sequence: CAWSVQGKNIQYF. CDR3 DNA sequence: TGTGCCTGGAGTGTCCAGGGGAAAAACATTCAGTACTTC.

The chain uses TRBV2 and TRBJ2-1; TRBD1 might be the D (6 bases). The germline CDR1 and CDR2 sequences are SNHLY and FYNNEI. The CDR3 runs to 15 residues. Trimming removed 6 bases from V and 0 bases from J, with 12 bases in between. The CDR3 sequence is CASSLQGTSYNEQFF. CDR3 nucleotide sequence: TGTGCCAGCAGCTTACAGGGCACCTCCTACAATGAGCAGTTCTTC.